The present TCR beta chain was sequenced within a study of blood T cell repertoires in COVID-19. Only in-frame clones appear in the TCRdb table, and some are missing; sequencing was by immunoSEQ multiplex PCR. The repertoire consists of hundreds of thousands of clones, with 70% to 90% occurring once and the leading ten covering about 6%. From germline, CDR1 is LNHDA and CDR2 SQIVND (reference sequence). The J segment lost 5 bases and the V segment lost 1 base, leaving 7 bases of the junction unmatched. The CDR3 loop spans 15 amino acids. The clonotype was recovered from a man older than 75 with acute or convalescent COVID-19. This chain joins TRBV19 and TRBJ2-7, with 8 bases identical to TRBD1. The source material was peripheral blood. The CDR3 sequence: CASSIGRTGLNEQYF. The CDR3 DNA sequence: TGTGCCAGTAGTATAGGTAGGACAGGGCTAAACGAGCAGTACTTC.